The 24 T cell receptor beta chains below were found in one sample sequenced in a study of shared clonotypes between healthy human individuals (dated by TCRdb to about 2020). The protocol used for the library was the immunoSEQ multiplex PCR assay. TCRdb stores this immuneACCESS table with in-frame sequences only. Part of the clones is absent; in the studies checked, under half of the shortfall reflects unresolved V genes, and no reason is known for the rest. In all, the sample holds roughly 1,000,000 clones, and roughly 74% of those were seen once. The ten largest clones add up to 0.55% to 0.7% of the sample. The material sequenced was memory CD4+ T cells from PBMCs. The sample's cell subset or site label is to be understood as: CD45RA-negative fraction. These receptors all stem from a young man in good health. Some clones in this sample may be carry-over from other donors' samples.

V is TRBV27 and J is TRBJ2-1, with D perhaps matching TRBD2 (6 bases). The CDR3 contains 16 residues. The V gene's germline CDR1 is MNHEY and CDR2 SMNVEV (reference sequence). V was pared by 4 bases and J by 9 bases, with 22 bases between. In DNA, the CDR3 is TGTGCCAGCAGTTCCCTAGCCGGGAGAATCGGTGGTGAGCAGTTCTTC. Amino acid sequence: CASSSLAGRIGGEQFF.

V gene TRBV7-9 combines with J gene TRBJ2-7; 8 bases line up with TRBD1. The CDR3 spans 14 residues. The V segment lost 1 base and the J segment 5 bases; nucleotides outside the gene matches: 4. Germline V gene sequence: CDR1 SEHNR, CDR2 FQNEAQ (reference sequence). The CDR3 region is CASSLGTGYDEQYF. For the CDR3, the DNA is TGTGCCAGCAGCTTAGGGACAGGGTATGACGAGCAGTACTTC.

The chain uses TRBV19 and TRBJ2-7; D is undetermined. CDR3 length: 13 residues. Germline V CDR1 and CDR2: LNHDA, SQIVND (reference sequence). V lost 9 bases, J lost 7 bases, and 19 bases lay in between. In DNA form, the CDR3 reads TGTGCCAGCACCTCCGCGTTGGGAAGGGAGCAGTACTTC. Its protein product is CASTSALGREQYF. Full variable domain (remainder filled in from reference TRBV19 and TRBJ2-7): DGGITQSPKYLFRKEGQNVTLSCEQNLNHDAMYWYRQDPGQGLRLIYYSQIVNDFQKGDIAEGYSVSREKKESFPLTVTSAQKNPTAFYLCASTSALGREQYFGPGTRLTVT.

This sequence joins TRBV13 and TRBJ1-3; D not certain. This CDR3 is built from 15 residues. The V end was cut by 5 bases, the J end by 0 bases, with 11 bases between. In germline, CDR1 is PRHDT, CDR2 FYEKMQ (reference sequence). DNA of the CDR3: TGTGCCAGCAGCCCTCCCGGCCTCTCTGGAAACACCATATATTTT. It translates to CASSPPGLSGNTIYF. Filled out from reference TRBV13 and TRBJ1-3, the complete variable domain reads AAGVIQSPRHLIKEKRETATLKCYPIPRHDTVYWYQQGPGQDPQFLISFYEKMQSDKGSIPDRFSAQQFSDYHSELNMSSLELGDSALYFCASSPPGLSGNTIYFGEGSWLTVV.

The V and J genes are TRBV2 and TRBJ1-1, with 7 bases lining up with TRBD1. CDR1 is SNHLY and CDR2 is FYNNEI in the germline V gene. This CDR3 contains 14 residues. V dropped 3 bases and J dropped 3; count of bases not matched to a gene: 4. The CDR3: CASSDDRVYTEAFF. Here the CDR3 DNA reads TGTGCCAGCAGTGATGACAGGGTTTACACTGAAGCTTTCTTT.

The chain combines TRBV7-3 with TRBJ2-1; D ambiguous. Germline loops: CDR1 SGHTA, CDR2 FQGTGA. The V end lost 0 bases, the J end lost 1 base, and 13 bases lay between the germline ends. The CDR3 spans 17 residues. The CDR3 loop reads CASSLTRPGGSYNEQFF. The CDR3 DNA is TGTGCCAGCAGCTTAACGCGGCCAGGTGGATCCTACAATGAGCAGTTCTTC. Full variable domain (outside the CDR3, taken from reference TRBV7-3 and TRBJ2-1): GAGVSQTPSNKVTEKGKYVELRCDPISGHTALYWYRQSLGQGPEFLIYFQGTGAADDSGLPNDRFFAVRPEGSVSTLKIQRTERGDSAVYLCASSLTRPGGSYNEQFFGPGTRLTVL.

As to this clone: Within the sample, other DNA sequences also encode this same CDR3. The chain has TRBV30 and TRBJ2-7; D is ambiguous. V was pared by 0 bases and J by 2 bases, with 2 bases between. CDR1 and CDR2 (germline): GTSNPN, SVGIG (reference sequence). This CDR3 spans 11 amino acids. CDR3 sequence: CAWSVAYEQYF. The CDR3 DNA follows: TGTGCCTGGAGTGTAGCCTACGAGCAGTACTTC.

As regards this clone: Only one base separates this from a far larger clonotype, so it likely reflects a read error. V usage is TRBV27 and J usage is TRBJ2-3, with a tentative D call TRBD2 (5 bases). This CDR3 has 14 amino acids. CDR1 MNHEY and CDR2 SMNVEV come from the germline V gene (reference sequence). V was shortened by 5 bases and J by 6 bases, with 15 bases between the two germline ends. In DNA form, the CDR3 reads TGTGCCAGCAGTCCTCAGAGGGTACGGGATACGCAGTATTTT. It translates to CASSPQRVRDTQYF.

V is TRBV5-4 and J is TRBJ2-7; D is perhaps TRBD1 or TRBD2 (5 bases each). V was shortened by 9 bases and J by 0 bases, with 22 bases between the two germline ends. CDR3 size: 16 residues. Germline lookup yields CDR1 SGHNT and CDR2 YYREEE (reference sequence). The CDR3 DNA is TGTGCCATCAAACAACAGAGTGGGGGTGTCTCCTACGAGCAGTACTTC. Translating it yields CAIKQQSGGVSYEQYF.

The chain recombines TRBV7-8 with TRBJ1-1; 10 bases are shared with TRBD1. The CDR3 is made up of 15 amino acids. The germline CDR1 and CDR2 sequences are SGHVS and FQNEAQ. The V segment lost 5 bases and the J segment 1 base; nucleotides outside the gene matches: 4. This CDR3 is CASSPGTGANTEAFF. CDR3 nucleotide sequence: TGTGCCAGCAGCCCAGGGACAGGGGCGAACACTGAAGCTTTCTTT.

The chain carries TRBV7-3 and TRBJ2-5, with D unclear. This CDR3 is built from 13 residues. Trimming stripped 3 bases from V and 5 bases from J, with 10 bases between. The germline V gene has CDR1 SGHTA and CDR2 FQGTGA. The CDR3 DNA reads as TGTGCCAGCAGCTTCTCCCTGGTCGAGACCCAGTACTTC. Amino acids: CASSFSLVETQYF.

As to this clone: At one end the junction does not follow the germline gene, possibly because of a read error. This chain connects TRBV6-1 to TRBJ1-2; 9 positions match TRBD1. This CDR3 is built from 17 residues. CDR1 is MNHNS, CDR2 SASEGT, per germline. CDR3 loop: CATSARPGQGGIHGYTF. As DNA, the CDR3 is TGTGCCACCAGTGCTAGACCGGGACAGGGAGGGATTCATGGCTACACCTTC.

The chain combines TRBV7-6 with TRBJ2-3; no clear D. Germline V gene data show CDR1 as SGHVS and CDR2 as FNYEAQ. The CDR3 sequence is 16 residues long. V was pared by 5 bases and J by 1 base, with 16 bases between. The CDR3 sequence is CASSPVFAQGTDTQYF. In DNA, the CDR3 is TGTGCCAGCAGCCCCGTGTTTGCCCAGGGCACAGATACGCAGTATTTT.

CDR3 in DNA: TGTGCCAGCAGCCATGCGGGACAGCCAACCGGGGAGCTGTTTTTT. Translation gives CASSHAGQPTGELFF. V and J are TRBV5-4 and TRBJ2-2; maybe TRBD1 (7 bases). V lost 4 bases and J lost 5, with 15 bases in between. The CDR3 totals 15 residues. The germline gives CDR1 SGHNT, CDR2 YYREEE (reference sequence). The variable domain in full, completed from reference TRBV5-4 and TRBJ2-2, reads ETGVTQSPTHLIKTRGQQVTLRCSSQSGHNTVSWYQQALGQGPQFIFQYYREEENGRGNFPPRFSGLQFPNYSSELNVNALELDDSALYLCASSHAGQPTGELFFGEGSRLTVL.

The chain combines TRBV6-5 with TRBJ2-2, with 7 bases aligning to TRBD1. V was pared by 6 bases and J by 2 bases, with 6 bases of the junction left unmatched. The CDR3 runs 15 residues. Germline values: CDR1 MNHEY, CDR2 SVGAGI. CDR3 region: CASSPRGGNTGELFF. DNA of the CDR3: TGTGCCAGCAGCCCCCGAGGGGGCAACACCGGGGAGCTGTTTTTT.

V and J are TRBV7-2 and TRBJ1-5; 7 nucleotides align to TRBD1. With 5 bases clipped from V and 7 bases from J, the junction kept 5 bases outside the gene matches. The CDR3 runs 13 residues. CDR1 SGHTA and CDR2 FQGNSA come from the germline V gene. CDR3: CASSRGTDQPQHF. CDR3 in DNA: TGTGCCAGCAGCCGAGGGACAGACCAGCCCCAGCATTTT.

V gene TRBV7-3 combines with J gene TRBJ2-1; D assignment may be TRBD1 or TRBD2 (5 bases each). Germline CDR1 reads SGHTA; CDR2 reads FQGTGA. Trimming removed 0 bases at V and 10 bases at J, with 10 bases between. The CDR3 spans 13 residues. The CDR3 coding sequence is TGTGCCAGCAGCTTAACCCCTCGGGGCGAGCAGTTCTTC. Translating it yields CASSLTPRGEQFF.

This clone has more than one count but fewer than ten. The chain links TRBV4-3 to TRBJ1-5; the D gene is possibly TRBD1 (5 bases). There are 13 residues in the CDR3. V shed 1 base and J shed 9 bases, with 10 bases lying between them. The germline gives CDR1 LGHNA, CDR2 YSLEER. In DNA, the CDR3 is TGCGCCAGCAGCCAAGCGAATGGGGCGCCCCAGCATTTT. As protein: CASSQANGAPQHF.

The J gene is TRBJ2-1, the V gene TRBV7-1, with no clear D. TRBV7-1 is treated as an ORF (open reading frame) with a function not yet certain. The length of the CDR3 is 15 residues. Trimming removed 4 bases from V and 2 bases from J, with 12 bases in between. The CDR3 loop reads CASSLVPEAYNEQFF. The CDR3 DNA sequence: TGTGCCAGCAGCTTAGTTCCAGAGGCCTACAATGAGCAGTTCTTC.

This clone was recorded many times. J is TRBJ2-2 and V is TRBV28; possible D gene TRBD2, 6 bases. Germline assignment: CDR1 MDHEN and CDR2 SYDVKM. Trimming cost V 8 bases and J 0 bases, with 19 bases left between them. The CDR3 contains 17 residues. CDR3 region: CASGGTGVGSNTGELFF. DNA of the CDR3: TGTGCCAGCGGGGGGACCGGAGTCGGTTCGAACACCGGGGAGCTGTTTTTT.

The chain uses TRBV19 and TRBJ1-2, with 7 nucleotides matching TRBD1. After removal of 1 base from V and 8 bases from J, the junction contained 4 bases not matched to a gene. Germline V gene data show CDR1 as LNHDA and CDR2 as SQIVND (reference sequence). The CDR3 runs to 13 residues. Here the CDR3 reads CASSIGGTAGYTF. Here the CDR3 DNA reads TGTGCCAGTAGTATAGGGGGGACAGCCGGCTACACCTTC.

The V call is TRBV4-2, the J call TRBJ2-3; D gene uncertain. Trimming removed 2 bases from V and 4 bases from J, with 7 bases in between. Germline CDR1 is LGHNA and CDR2 is YNFKEQ. The CDR3 spans 13 residues. Here the CDR3 DNA reads TGTGCCAGCAGCCAACAAATGGCAGATACGCAGTATTTT. This translates into CASSQQMADTQYF.

V usage is TRBV6-6 and J usage is TRBJ1-1; unclear D gene. V was pared by 0 bases and J by 4 bases, with 6 bases between. This CDR3 has 13 amino acids. Per germline, CDR1 MNHNY and CDR2 SVGAGI (reference sequence). The CDR3 DNA reads as TGTGCCAGCAGTTACTCGCGGCCCACTGAAGCTTTCTTT. Protein: CASSYSRPTEAFF.

This clone was counted between two and nine times. The V and J genes are TRBV6-4 and TRBJ2-5; D call uncertain. Germline assignment: CDR1 MRHNA and CDR2 SNTAGT. The CDR3 length is 14 residues. V shed 2 bases and J shed 2 bases, with 9 bases lying between them. For the CDR3, the DNA is TGTGCCAGCAGTGACGTCGACTTACAAGAGACCCAGTACTTC. Amino acid sequence: CASSDVDLQETQYF.